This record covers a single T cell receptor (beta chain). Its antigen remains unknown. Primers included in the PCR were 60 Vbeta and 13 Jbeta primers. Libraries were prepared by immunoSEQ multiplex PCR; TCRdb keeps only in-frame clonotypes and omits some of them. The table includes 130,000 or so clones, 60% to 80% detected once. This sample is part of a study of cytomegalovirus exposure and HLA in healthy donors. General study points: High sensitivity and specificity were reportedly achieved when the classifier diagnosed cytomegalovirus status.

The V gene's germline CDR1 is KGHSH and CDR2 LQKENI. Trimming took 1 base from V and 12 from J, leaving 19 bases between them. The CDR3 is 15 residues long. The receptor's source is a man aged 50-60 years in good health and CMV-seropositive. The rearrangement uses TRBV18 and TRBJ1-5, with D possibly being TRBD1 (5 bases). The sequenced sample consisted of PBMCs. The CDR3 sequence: CASSPREQEIQLQHF. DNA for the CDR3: TGTGCCAGCTCACCACGTGAACAGGAAATCCAACTCCAGCATTTT. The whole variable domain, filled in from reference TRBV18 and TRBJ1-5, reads NAGVMQNPRHLVRRRGQEARLRCSPMKGHSHVYWYRQLPEEGLKFMVYLQKENIIDESGMPKERFSAEFPKEGPSILRIQQVVRGDSAAYFCASSPREQEIQLQHFGDGTRLSIL.